Detailed here is one T cell receptor beta chain. V was clipped by 4 bases and J by 6 bases, with 22 bases between them. The CDR3 length is 17 residues. Germline CDR1 is LGHDT and CDR2 is YNNKEL (reference sequence). TCR beta CDR3 sequences were amplified from RNA transcripts. The HTBI primer set drove a first-round RT-PCR of the TCR CDR3. Each CDR3 protein gets one entry after TCRdb re-called the multiplex PCR reads with MiXCR. The data show hundreds of thousands of distinct CDR3 sequences, roughly 15% seen once. This record comes from a study of T cells in Graves' hyperthyroidism and ophthalmopathy. The sample comprised blood. The source is a woman aged 40 to 50 with Graves' ophthalmopathy. The rearrangement joins TRBV3-1 to TRBJ2-1; TRBD2 might be the D (6 bases). The CDR3 loop reads CASSRQYGGFRVNEQFF. The CDR3 nucleotides are TGTGCCAGCAGCCGACAATACGGGGGTTTCAGGGTCAATGAGCAGTTCTTC.